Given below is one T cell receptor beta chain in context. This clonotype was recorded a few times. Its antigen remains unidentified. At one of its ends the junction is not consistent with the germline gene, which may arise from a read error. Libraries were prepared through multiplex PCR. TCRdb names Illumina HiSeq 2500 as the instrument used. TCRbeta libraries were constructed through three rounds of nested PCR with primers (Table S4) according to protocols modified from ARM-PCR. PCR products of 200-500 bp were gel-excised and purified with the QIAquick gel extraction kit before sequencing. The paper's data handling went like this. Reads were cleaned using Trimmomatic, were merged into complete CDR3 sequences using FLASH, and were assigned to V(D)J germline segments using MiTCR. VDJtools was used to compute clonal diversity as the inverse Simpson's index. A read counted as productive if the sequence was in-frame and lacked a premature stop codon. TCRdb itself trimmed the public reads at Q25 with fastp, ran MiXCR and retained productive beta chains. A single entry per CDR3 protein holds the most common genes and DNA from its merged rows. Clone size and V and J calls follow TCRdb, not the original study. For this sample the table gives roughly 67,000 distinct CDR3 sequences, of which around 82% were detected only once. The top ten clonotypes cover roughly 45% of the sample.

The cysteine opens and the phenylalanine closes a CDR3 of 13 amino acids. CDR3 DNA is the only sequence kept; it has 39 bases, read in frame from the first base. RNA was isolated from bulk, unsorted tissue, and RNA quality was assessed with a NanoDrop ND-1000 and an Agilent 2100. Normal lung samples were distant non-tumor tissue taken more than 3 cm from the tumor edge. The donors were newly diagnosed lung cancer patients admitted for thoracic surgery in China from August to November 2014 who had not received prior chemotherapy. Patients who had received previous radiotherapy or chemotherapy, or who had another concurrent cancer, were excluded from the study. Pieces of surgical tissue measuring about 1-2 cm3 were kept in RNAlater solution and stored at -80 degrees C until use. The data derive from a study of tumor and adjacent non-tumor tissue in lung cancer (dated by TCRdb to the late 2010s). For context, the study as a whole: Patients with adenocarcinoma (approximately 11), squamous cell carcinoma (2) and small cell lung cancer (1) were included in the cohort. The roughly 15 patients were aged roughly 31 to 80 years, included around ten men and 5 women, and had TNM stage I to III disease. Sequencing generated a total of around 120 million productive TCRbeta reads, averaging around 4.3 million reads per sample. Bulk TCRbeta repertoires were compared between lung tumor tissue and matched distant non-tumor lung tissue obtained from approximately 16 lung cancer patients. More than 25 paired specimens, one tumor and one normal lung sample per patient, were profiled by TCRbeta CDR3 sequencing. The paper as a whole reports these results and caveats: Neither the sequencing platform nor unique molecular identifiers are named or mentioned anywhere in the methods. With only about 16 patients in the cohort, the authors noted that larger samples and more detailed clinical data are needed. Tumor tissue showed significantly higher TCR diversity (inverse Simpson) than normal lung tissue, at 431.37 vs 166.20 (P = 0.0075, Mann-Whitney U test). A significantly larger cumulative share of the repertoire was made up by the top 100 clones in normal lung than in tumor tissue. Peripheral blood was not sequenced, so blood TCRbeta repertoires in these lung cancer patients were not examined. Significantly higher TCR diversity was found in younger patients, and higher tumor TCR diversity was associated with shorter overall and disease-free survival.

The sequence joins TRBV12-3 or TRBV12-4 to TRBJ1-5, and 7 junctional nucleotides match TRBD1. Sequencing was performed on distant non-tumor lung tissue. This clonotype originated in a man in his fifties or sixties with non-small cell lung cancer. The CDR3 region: CTSRQGGGQPQHF. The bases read TGTACCAGCAGACAGGGTGGGGGTCAGCCCCAGCATTTT.